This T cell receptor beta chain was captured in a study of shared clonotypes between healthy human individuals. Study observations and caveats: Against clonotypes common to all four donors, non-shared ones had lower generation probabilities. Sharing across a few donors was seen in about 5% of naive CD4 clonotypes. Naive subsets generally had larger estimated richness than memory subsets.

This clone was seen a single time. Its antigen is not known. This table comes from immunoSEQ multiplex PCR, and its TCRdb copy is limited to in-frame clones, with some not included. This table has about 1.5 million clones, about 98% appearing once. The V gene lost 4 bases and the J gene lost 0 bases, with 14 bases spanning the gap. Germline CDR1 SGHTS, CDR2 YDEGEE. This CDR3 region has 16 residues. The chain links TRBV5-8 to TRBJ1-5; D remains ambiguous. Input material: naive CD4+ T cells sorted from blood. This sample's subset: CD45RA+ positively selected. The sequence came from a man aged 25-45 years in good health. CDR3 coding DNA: TGTGCCAGCAGCCCCCTTGCACAGTTTAGCAATCAGCCCCAGCATTTT. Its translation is CASSPLAQFSNQPQHF.